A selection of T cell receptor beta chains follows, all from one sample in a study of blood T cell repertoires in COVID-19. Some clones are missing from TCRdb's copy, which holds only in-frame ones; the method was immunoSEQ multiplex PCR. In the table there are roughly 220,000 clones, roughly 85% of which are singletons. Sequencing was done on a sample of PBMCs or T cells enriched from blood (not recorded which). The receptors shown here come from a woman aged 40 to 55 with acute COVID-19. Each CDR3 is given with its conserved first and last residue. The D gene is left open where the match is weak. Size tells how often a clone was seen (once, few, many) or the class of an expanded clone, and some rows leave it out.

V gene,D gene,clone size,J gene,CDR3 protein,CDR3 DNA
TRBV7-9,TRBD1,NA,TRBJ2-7,CASSSGDSLSYEQYF,TGTGCCAGCAGCTCCGGGGACAGCCTATCCTACGAGCAGTACTTC
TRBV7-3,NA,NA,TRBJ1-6,CASSQGRGSPLHF,TGTGCCAGCAGCCAGGGGCGAGGGTCACCCCTCCACTTT
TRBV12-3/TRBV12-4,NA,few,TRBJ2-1,CASSPRLGEQFF,TGTGCCAGCAGCCCGAGACTAGGTGAGCAGTTCTTC
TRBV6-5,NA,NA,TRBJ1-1,CASSYSRTEIKGFF,TGTGCCAGCAGTTACTCCCGGACAGAGATAAAGGGTTTCTTT
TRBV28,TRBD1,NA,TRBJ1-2,CASSSGGQGYYGYTF,TGTGCCAGCAGTTCGGGGGGACAGGGGTACTATGGCTACACCTTC
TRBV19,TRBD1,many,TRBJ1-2,CASQTRDRAGYTF,TGTGCCAGTCAGACCCGGGACAGGGCTGGCTACACCTTC
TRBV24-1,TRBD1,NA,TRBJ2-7,CATSDRDRVREQYF,TGTGCCACCAGTGATCGAGACAGGGTGCGAGAGCAGTACTTC
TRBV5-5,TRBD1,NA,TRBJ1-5,CASSLWGQGNQPQHF,TGTGCCAGCAGCTTGTGGGGACAGGGTAATCAGCCCCAGCATTTT
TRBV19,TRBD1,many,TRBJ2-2,CATDRGGTGELFF,TGTGCCACCGACAGGGGAGGAACCGGGGAGCTGTTTTTT
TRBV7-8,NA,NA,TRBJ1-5,CASTPDSSQPQHF,TGTGCCAGCACCCCCGACAGCTCTCAGCCCCAGCATTTT
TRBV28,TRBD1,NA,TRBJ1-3,CASRKDRTTGNTIYF,TGTGCCAGCAGAAAGGACAGGACGACTGGAAACACCATATATTTT
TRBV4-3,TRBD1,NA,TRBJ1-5,CASSRGQGEPQHF,TGCGCCAGCAGCCGAGGACAGGGGGAGCCCCAGCATTTT
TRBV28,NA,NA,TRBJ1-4,CASSTLPDTRGEKLFF,TGTGCCAGCAGTACACTTCCGGACACCCGTGGTGAAAAACTGTTTTTT
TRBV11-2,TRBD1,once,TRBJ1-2,CASSTGTGSLRSGYTF,TGTGCCAGCAGCACGGGGACAGGGTCTCTCCGATCCGGCTACACCTTC
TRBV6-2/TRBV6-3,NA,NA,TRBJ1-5,CASSLGTLNQPQHF,TGTGCCAGCAGCTTAGGGACACTCAATCAGCCCCAGCATTTT
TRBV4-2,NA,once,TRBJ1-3,CASSRGGGDTIYF,TGTGCCAGCAGCCGGGGGGGAGGAGACACCATATATTTT